This is a list of T cell receptor beta chains from one sample in a study of cytomegalovirus exposure and HLA in healthy donors. Assay: immunoSEQ multiplex PCR; the TCRdb copy retains only in-frame clones and omits some. The sample contains about 94,000 clones, approximately 71% of which appear only once. What was sequenced was PBMCs. The receptors originated from a man under 40 in good health and CMV-seronegative. The CDR3 runs from the conserved cysteine through the conserved F or W. D genes are given only for firm matches. Part of the rows lack a size; the others show once, few, many or a class for expanded clones.

>NA|NA|TRBJ2-2|TRBV19
TGTGCCAGTAGTATGAGAGGGACGAACACCGGGGAGCTGTTTTTT
CASSMRGTNTGELFF
>NA|TRBD1|TRBJ2-5|TRBV28
TGTGCCAGCAGTTTTCAGGGGGACAGTCATAACCAAGAGACCCAGTACTTC
CASSFQGDSHNQETQYF
>NA|TRBD2|TRBJ2-7|TRBV28
TGTGCCAGCAGTTTACCTGGACTAGCGGGAGGGCCAATTTCATACGAGCAGTACTTC
CASSLPGLAGGPISYEQYF
>once|TRBD1|TRBJ1-1|TRBV29-1
TGCAGCGCTGGACAGGTTTTAACTGAAGCTTTCTTT
CSAGQVLTEAFF
>NA|TRBD1|TRBJ1-6|TRBV5-1
TGCGCCAGCAGCTTGGCCCCGACAGGGGGTAATTCACCCCTCCACTTT
CASSLAPTGGNSPLHF
>NA|TRBD1|TRBJ1-1|TRBV4-2
TGTGCCAGCAGCCCCGCCGGGGACAGACCGAACACTGAAGCTTTCTTT
CASSPAGDRPNTEAFF
>NA|NA|TRBJ1-1|TRBV19
TGTGCCAGTACCAGGGACACGATGAACACTGAAGCTTTCTTT
CASTRDTMNTEAFF
>NA|TRBD1|TRBJ2-2|TRBV11-2
TGTGCCAGCAGTCCGGACAGGGGCCGGACCGGGGAGCTGTTTTTT
CASSPDRGRTGELFF
>NA|TRBD1|TRBJ2-3|TRBV27
TGTGCCAGCAGGCCCCGGACAGGGGGCTACACAGATACGCAGTATTTT
CASRPRTGGYTDTQYF
>few|NA|TRBJ2-7|TRBV18
TGTGCCAGCTCACCTCGTCAGGGTTCCTACGAGCAGTACTTC
CASSPRQGSYEQYF
>NA|NA|TRBJ2-7|TRBV5-4
TGTGCCAGCAGCCTCCCAGGGGGGATGGCCTACGAGCAGTACTTC
CASSLPGGMAYEQYF
>NA|TRBD1|TRBJ2-7|TRBV2
TGTGCCAGCAGTGGGGGACAGATCCCCTACGAGCAGTACTTC
CASSGGQIPYEQYF
>NA|TRBD2|TRBJ2-2|TRBV5-4
TGTGCCAGCAGCTTAGGCGGGGGGTCAATCCTCGGGGAGCTGTTTTTT
CASSLGGGSILGELFF
>NA|NA|TRBJ2-3|TRBV5-1
TGCGCCAGCAGCTTGCTAGGAGATAGCAATCAGCCCCAGTATTTT
CASSLLGDSNQPQYF
>NA|TRBD2|TRBJ2-3|TRBV7-9
TGTGCCAGCGATCACGCTAGCGGGGGGCCTGGCACAGATACGCAGTATTTT
CASDHASGGPGTDTQYF
>once|NA|TRBJ2-7|TRBV2
TGTGCCAGCAAACGAGGGGACTACGAGCAGTACTTC
CASKRGDYEQYF
>NA|NA|TRBJ1-5|TRBV28
TGTGCCAGCACCATTGGGAGGGCATATCAGCCCCAGCATTTT
CASTIGRAYQPQHF
>NA|TRBD2|TRBJ2-1|TRBV7-6
TGTGCCAGCAGCTTAGGAGGGAGGGCCCTCAATGAGCAGTTCTTC
CASSLGGRALNEQFF